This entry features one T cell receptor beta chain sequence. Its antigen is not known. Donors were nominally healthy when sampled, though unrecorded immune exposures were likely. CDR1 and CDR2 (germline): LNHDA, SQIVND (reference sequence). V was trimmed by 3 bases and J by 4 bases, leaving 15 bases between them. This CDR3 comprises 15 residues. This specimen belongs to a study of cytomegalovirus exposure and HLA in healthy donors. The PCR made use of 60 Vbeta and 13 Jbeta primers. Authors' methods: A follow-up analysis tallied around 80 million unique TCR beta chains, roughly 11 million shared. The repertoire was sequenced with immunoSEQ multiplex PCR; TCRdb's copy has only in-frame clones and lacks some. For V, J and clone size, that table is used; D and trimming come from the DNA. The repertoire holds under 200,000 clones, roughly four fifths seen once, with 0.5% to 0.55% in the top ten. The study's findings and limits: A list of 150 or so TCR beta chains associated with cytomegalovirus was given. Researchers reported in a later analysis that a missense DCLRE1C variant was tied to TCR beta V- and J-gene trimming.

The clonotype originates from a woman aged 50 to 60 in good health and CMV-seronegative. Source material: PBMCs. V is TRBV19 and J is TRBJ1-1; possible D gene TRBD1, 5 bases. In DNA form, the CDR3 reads TGTGCCAGTAGTATTTTTGAACAGGCGAGCACTGAAGCTTTCTTT. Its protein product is CASSIFEQASTEAFF.